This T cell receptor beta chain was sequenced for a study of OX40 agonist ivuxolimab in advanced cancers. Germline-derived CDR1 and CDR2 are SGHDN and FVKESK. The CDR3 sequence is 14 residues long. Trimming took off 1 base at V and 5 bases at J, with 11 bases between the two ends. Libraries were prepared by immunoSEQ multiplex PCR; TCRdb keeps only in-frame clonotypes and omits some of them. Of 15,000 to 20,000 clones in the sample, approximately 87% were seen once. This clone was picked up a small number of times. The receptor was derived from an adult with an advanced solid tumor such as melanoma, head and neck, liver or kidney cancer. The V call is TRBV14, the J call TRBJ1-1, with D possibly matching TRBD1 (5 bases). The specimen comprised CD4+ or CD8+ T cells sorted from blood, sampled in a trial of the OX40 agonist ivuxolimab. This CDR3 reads CASSQAGGSTEAFF. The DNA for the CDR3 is TGTGCCAGCAGCCAAGCGGGGGGATCTACTGAAGCTTTCTTT.